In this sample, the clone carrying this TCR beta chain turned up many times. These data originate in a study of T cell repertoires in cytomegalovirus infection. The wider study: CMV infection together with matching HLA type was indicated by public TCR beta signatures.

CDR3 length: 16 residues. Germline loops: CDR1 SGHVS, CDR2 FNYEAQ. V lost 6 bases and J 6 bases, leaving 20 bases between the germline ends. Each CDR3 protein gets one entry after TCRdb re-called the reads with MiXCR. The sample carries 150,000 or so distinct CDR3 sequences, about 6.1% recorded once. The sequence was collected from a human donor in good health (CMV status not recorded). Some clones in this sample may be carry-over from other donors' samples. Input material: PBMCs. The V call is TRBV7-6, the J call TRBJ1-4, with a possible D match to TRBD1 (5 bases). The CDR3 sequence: CASSSIPGPKDEKLFF. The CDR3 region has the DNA TGTGCCAGCAGTTCAATCCCGGGACCGAAAGATGAAAAACTGTTTTTT.